A single sample gave rise to the 3 T cell receptor beta chains below, sequenced in a study of CD8 T cells in Susac syndrome. Random-hexamer reverse transcription was applied to about 0.45 to 1 ug RNA. Using its own MiXCR run on the immunoSEQ multiplex PCR reads, TCRdb lists one record per CDR3 protein. The sample holds 150,000 to 200,000 distinct CDR3 sequences; roughly 96% are singletons and the top ten take roughly 0.088%. The source material was CD4+ T cells from PBMCs. All receptors come from a human donor with multiple sclerosis.

This chain links TRBV7-8 with TRBJ2-2; weak D call: TRBD2 (6 bases). The germline CDR1 and CDR2 sequences are SGHVS and FQNEAQ. CDR3 size: 15 residues. The V end lost 7 bases, the J end lost 0 bases, and 12 bases lay between the germline ends. CDR3 nucleotides: TGTGCCAGCACCCTACTAGCCCCGAACACCGGGGAGCTGTTTTTT. The encoded protein is CASTLLAPNTGELFF.

The V and J genes are TRBV20-1 and TRBJ1-5; no definite D call. Germline V gene lookup returns CDR1 DFQATT and CDR2 SNEGSKA (reference sequence). Trimming left V 0 bases short and J 7 bases short, with 7 bases between. The CDR3 consists of 12 residues. CDR3 bases: TGCAGTGCTAGAGATTCTTCGCAGCCCCAGCATTTT. It specifies CSARDSSQPQHF.

The chain has TRBV14 and TRBJ1-1; possibly TRBD1 for D (5 bases). Trimming pared 0 bases from V and 10 bases from J, leaving 15 bases between. The V gene's germline CDR1 is SGHDN and CDR2 FVKESK. The CDR3 extends over 14 amino acids. The CDR3 reads CASSQDQGAGGAFF. The DNA of the CDR3 is TGTGCCAGCAGCCAAGATCAAGGGGCGGGAGGAGCTTTCTTT.